This T cell receptor (beta chain) is from a study of early T cells in non-severe SARS-CoV-2 infection. Across the study: Sequencing of bulk RNA from unsorted whole blood was done, without chain pairing. Findings and caveats of the study: Reliance on VDJdb matching favored anti-spike CD8 responses; private and CD4 specificities were missed.

CDR1 MNHEY and CDR2 SVGAGI come from the germline V gene. The CDR3 has 17 residues. V shed 1 base, J shed 3 bases, and the junction held 8 bases outside the gene matches. Researchers tagged individual cDNA molecules with unique molecular identifiers. One entry per CDR3 protein results from TCRdb running MiXCR on the 5' RACE reads. The data contain roughly 60,000 distinct CDR3 sequences, over 10% of them seen just once; the ten biggest clones take up about 4.2%. About this clonotype itself: The antigen is undetermined.

V and J are TRBV6-5 and TRBJ2-5; 10 bases are shared with TRBD2. The TCR was taken from an adult who was a healthcare worker with PCR-confirmed SARS-CoV-2 infection or an uninfected control (not recorded which). What was sequenced was whole blood. The CDR3, as DNA: TGTGCCAGCAGTTACTTAGGGGCCACTAGCGGGGAAGAGACCCAGTACTTC. It is translated as CASSYLGATSGEETQYF.